This TCR beta chain was observed in a study of blood T cell repertoires in COVID-19. The wider study: Samples of COVID-19 (acute and convalescent) were obtained from the United States, Italy and Spain. In each case, the material was cDNA or gDNA derived from T cells, B-cell-depleted T cells, or PBMCs.

Under the authors' procedure: The assay estimated nucleated cells by amplifying reference gene primers. Profiled with immunoSEQ multiplex PCR; TCRdb holds only in-frame clones, not every one. The V and J calls and clone size come from that table; D and trimming were worked out from the DNA. The sample has fewer than 75,000 clones; roughly 89% are singletons. The germline V gene has CDR1 MNHNY and CDR2 SVGAGI (reference sequence). The CDR3 sequence is 12 residues long. V shed 8 bases, J shed 6 bases, and the junction held 7 bases outside the gene matches. The chain uses TRBV6-6 and TRBJ2-7; 7 bases line up with TRBD1. This clonotype originated in a man aged 80 or over with acute or convalescent COVID-19. Input material: peripheral blood. The CDR3 reads CASGGPGGEQYF. The CDR3 nucleotides read TGTGCCAGCGGCGGGCCAGGGGGCGAGCAGTACTTC.